Listed here is a single T cell receptor beta chain. Germline V gene data show CDR1 as MNHEY and CDR2 as SVGAGI. This CDR3 has 15 amino acids. Losses at the gene ends were 4 bases for V and 4 bases for J; bases not matched to a gene: 8. The data are from a study of cytomegalovirus exposure and HLA in healthy donors. TCRdb keeps only in-frame clones here, not all; method: immunoSEQ multiplex PCR. The table lists 110,000 to 150,000 clones, about 94% of them singletons, with 1.5% to 2% in the top ten. The sequencing input was PBMCs. The receptor comes from a man younger than 35 in good health and CMV-seropositive. This chain connects TRBV6-5 to TRBJ2-3, with TRBD2 matching over 7 bases. CDR3 sequence (DNA): TGTGCCAGCAGTTCCGGGCTAGCGGCTCCAGATACGCAGTATTTT. It codes for CASSSGLAAPDTQYF.